Listed below are T cell receptor beta chains from one sample, sequenced in a study of blood T cell repertoires in COVID-19. Assay: immunoSEQ multiplex PCR; the TCRdb copy retains only in-frame clones and omits some. The sample lists roughly 390,000 clones; over 75% were seen once. The source material was peripheral blood. The source of these receptors is a young woman with COVID-19, enrolled during active disease. CDR3s include the opening cysteine and the closing phenylalanine or tryptophan. A D gene is named only where the DNA matches it firmly. Not all rows give a size; the values are once, few, many and, for expanded clones, a class.

d_call | j_call | v_call | clone_size | cdr3_aa | cdr3_nt
TRBD1 | TRBJ2-5 | TRBV9 | - | CASSPGTGGQETQYF | TGTGCCAGCAGCCCTGGGACAGGGGGTCAAGAGACCCAGTACTTC
TRBD1 | TRBJ1-1 | TRBV5-4 | - | CASSRGQGAVYTEAFF | TGTGCCAGCAGCCGAGGACAGGGGGCAGTTTACACTGAAGCTTTCTTT
TRBD1 | TRBJ1-3 | TRBV4-3 | - | CASSLGTASGNTIYF | TGCGCCAGCAGCCTCGGGACAGCCTCTGGAAACACCATATATTTT
TRBD2 | TRBJ2-1 | TRBV18 | - | CASSPGLASYNEQFF | TGTGCCAGCTCACCTGGACTAGCAAGCTACAATGAGCAGTTCTTC
- | TRBJ2-3 | TRBV28 | - | CASGSWSDTQYF | TGTGCCAGCGGGAGTTGGTCAGATACGCAGTATTTT
- | TRBJ2-7 | TRBV5-1 | - | CASSRAPRRGTYEQYF | TGCGCCAGCAGCCGGGCCCCACGCAGGGGAACCTACGAGCAGTACTTC
- | TRBJ2-4 | TRBV2 | few | CASSDVRSSAKNIQYF | TGTGCCAGCAGTGATGTTCGTAGCTCAGCCAAAAACATTCAGTACTTC
TRBD1 | TRBJ1-2 | TRBV7-8 | - | CASSLGTGSPDGYTF | TGTGCCAGCAGCTTAGGGACAGGGAGCCCGGATGGCTACACCTTC
- | TRBJ2-7 | TRBV5-4 | - | CASSWGQGTYEQYF | TGTGCCAGCAGCTGGGGCCAGGGAACCTACGAGCAGTACTTC
TRBD2 | TRBJ2-3 | TRBV9 | - | CASSGGTSGLTDTQYF | TGTGCCAGCAGCGGAGGGACTAGCGGGCTCACAGATACGCAGTATTTT
- | TRBJ2-3 | TRBV21-1 | - | CASKWQAPSYRTDTQYF | TGTGCCAGCAAGTGGCAGGCCCCTTCCTACCGCACAGATACGCAGTATTTT
- | TRBJ1-1 | TRBV6-5 | - | CASSYGGVNTEAFF | TGTGCCAGCAGTTACGGGGGCGTAAACACTGAAGCTTTCTTT
TRBD2 | TRBJ2-7 | TRBV5-1 | - | CASTDGGRASAREQYF | TGCGCCAGCACCGATGGGGGGAGGGCCTCCGCGAGGGAGCAGTACTTC
- | TRBJ1-4 | TRBV11-2 | - | CASSPRYPVEKLFF | TGTGCCAGCAGCCCACGGTACCCGGTAGAAAAACTGTTTTTT
TRBD2 | TRBJ2-1 | TRBV15 | once | CATSRPSGRGYEQFF | TGTGCCACCAGCCGTCCTAGCGGGAGGGGCTATGAGCAGTTCTTC
- | TRBJ2-7 | TRBV11-2 | - | CASSFGPDPYEQYF | TGTGCCAGCAGCTTTGGGCCCGACCCCTACGAGCAGTACTTC
- | TRBJ2-1 | TRBV4-3 | - | CASSQIRLGDYNEQFF | TGCGCCAGCAGCCAGATCAGACTAGGAGACTACAATGAGCAGTTCTTC
- | TRBJ1-2 | TRBV10-2 | - | CASSALTGHSSGYTF | TGCGCCAGCAGTGCCCTGACAGGACATTCTTCTGGCTACACCTTC
- | TRBJ2-5 | TRBV2 | - | CATRTDQETQYF | TGTGCCACCCGGACAGACCAAGAGACCCAGTACTTC
TRBD2 | TRBJ2-7 | TRBV4-2 | few | CASSQNQLAEKPYEQYF | TGTGCCAGCAGCCAAAACCAACTAGCGGAGAAGCCCTACGAGCAGTACTTC
- | TRBJ2-2 | TRBV4-2 | - | CASSPDARENTGELFF | TGTGCCAGCAGCCCCGACGCGCGGGAGAACACCGGGGAGCTGTTTTTT
- | TRBJ2-1 | TRBV7-9 | once | CASRTNRREQFF | TGTGCCAGCAGAACTAATCGACGTGAGCAGTTCTTC
- | TRBJ1-1 | TRBV7-2 | - | CASSGTGSTEAFF | TGTGCCAGCAGCGGAACAGGGAGCACTGAAGCTTTCTTT
- | TRBJ2-7 | TRBV6-1 | few | CASSEKGQSYEQYF | TGTGCCAGCAGTGAAAAAGGACAGTCCTACGAGCAGTACTTC
- | TRBJ1-5 | TRBV19 | once | CASSIRQFPDQPQHF | TGTGCCAGTAGTATAAGACAGTTCCCCGATCAGCCCCAGCATTTT
TRBD1 | TRBJ2-3 | TRBV30 | - | CAWSGSGQALISQYF | TGTGCCTGGAGTGGGTCCGGACAGGCTCTTATTTCGCAGTATTTT
- | TRBJ2-2 | TRBV24-1 | - | CATSDLVTNTGELFF | TGTGCCACCAGTGATTTGGTAACGAACACCGGGGAGCTGTTTTTT
- | TRBJ1-2 | TRBV27 | - | CASSLLGRQTNYGYTF | TGTGCCAGCAGTTTATTGGGCAGACAAACTAACTATGGCTACACCTTC
- | TRBJ2-1 | TRBV28 | once | CASSPRYEQFF | TGTGCCAGCAGTCCCCGTTATGAGCAGTTCTTC
TRBD1 | TRBJ2-3 | TRBV24-1 | - | CATSDSGQGADTQYF | TGTGCCACCAGTGATTCGGGACAGGGGGCAGATACGCAGTATTTT
TRBD1 | TRBJ2-7 | TRBV5-6 | - | CASTGQEGSYEQYF | TGTGCCAGCACGGGACAGGAGGGATCCTACGAGCAGTACTTC
- | TRBJ2-1 | TRBV5-1 | - | CASRDSGDTRGNEQFF | TGCGCCAGCAGGGATAGCGGAGACACGAGGGGTAATGAGCAGTTCTTC
TRBD1 | TRBJ2-7 | TRBV10-3 | - | CAMGQGVYEQYF | TGTGCCATGGGACAGGGAGTCTACGAGCAGTACTTC
- | TRBJ1-6 | TRBV5-1 | - | CAITAWLSGNTNNSPLHF | TGCGCCATTACAGCTTGGTTGTCAGGGAATACGAATAATTCACCCCTCCACTTT
- | TRBJ1-6 | TRBV30 | - | CAWTPRSGSNSPLHF | TGTGCCTGGACCCCAAGGAGTGGCAGTAATTCACCCCTCCACTTT
- | TRBJ1-2 | TRBV4-1 | - | CASSQDEQASYGYTF | TGCGCCAGCAGCCAAGATGAACAGGCTAGCTATGGCTACACCTTC
TRBD2 | TRBJ2-3 | TRBV28 | - | CASRQGTSGSVTDTQYF | TGTGCCAGCAGACAGGGGACTAGCGGGAGTGTGACAGATACGCAGTATTTT